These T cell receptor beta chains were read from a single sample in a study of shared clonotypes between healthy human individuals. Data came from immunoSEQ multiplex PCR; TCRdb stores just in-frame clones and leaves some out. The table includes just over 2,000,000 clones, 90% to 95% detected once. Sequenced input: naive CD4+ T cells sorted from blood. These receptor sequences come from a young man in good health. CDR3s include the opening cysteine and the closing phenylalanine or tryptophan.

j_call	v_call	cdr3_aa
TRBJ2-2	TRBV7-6	CASRRGTNTGELFF
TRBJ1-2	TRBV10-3	CAISESGGDGYTF
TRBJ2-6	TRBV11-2	CASSSNWDSGANVLTF
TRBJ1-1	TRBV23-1	CASSQWGSAFF
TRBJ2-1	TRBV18	CASSLRQPTYNEQFF
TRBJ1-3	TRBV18	CASSPPTQSSGNTIYF
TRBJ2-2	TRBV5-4	CASSARGPTGELFF
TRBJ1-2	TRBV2	CASSATGTNYGYTF
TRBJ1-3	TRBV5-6	CASSLGFSGNTIYF
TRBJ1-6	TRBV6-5	CASSPPGTGDSPLHF
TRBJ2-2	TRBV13	CASSTGLAGESGTGELFF
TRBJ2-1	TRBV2	CASSVEGNEQFF
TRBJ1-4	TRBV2	CASSDRPNEKLFF
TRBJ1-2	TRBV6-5	CASRRGQGSYGYTF
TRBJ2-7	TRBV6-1	CASSEVGQAYEQYF
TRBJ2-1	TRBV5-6	CASSWDSPTSYNEQFF
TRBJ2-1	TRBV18	CASSVNEQFF
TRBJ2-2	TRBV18	CASSPEQGTGELFF
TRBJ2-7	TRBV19	CASSRGTSGSTDEQYF
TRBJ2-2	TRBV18	CASARAGGELFF
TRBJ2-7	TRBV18	CASSPGTGVSYEQYF
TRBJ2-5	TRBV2	CASSEGQGRFETQYF
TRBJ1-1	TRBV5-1	CASSLVPANTEAFF
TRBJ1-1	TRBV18	CASSISVGAVDTEAFF
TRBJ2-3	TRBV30	CAWSETSHTDTQYF
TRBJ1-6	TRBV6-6	CASSTSNNSPLHF
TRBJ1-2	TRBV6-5	CASSYPGGSYTF
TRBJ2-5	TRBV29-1	CSVPSGGPGAQYF
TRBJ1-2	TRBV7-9	CASSLRLDSPHYGYTF
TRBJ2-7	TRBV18	CASSPWTREGYEQYF
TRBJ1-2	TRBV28	CASSSTSGPYGYTF
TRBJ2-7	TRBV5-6	CASSSDTSYEQYF
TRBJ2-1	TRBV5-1	CASSSGTQFREQFF
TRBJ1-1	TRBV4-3	CASSQEHRGRTEAFF
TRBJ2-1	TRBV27	CASSFERALSGNEQFF